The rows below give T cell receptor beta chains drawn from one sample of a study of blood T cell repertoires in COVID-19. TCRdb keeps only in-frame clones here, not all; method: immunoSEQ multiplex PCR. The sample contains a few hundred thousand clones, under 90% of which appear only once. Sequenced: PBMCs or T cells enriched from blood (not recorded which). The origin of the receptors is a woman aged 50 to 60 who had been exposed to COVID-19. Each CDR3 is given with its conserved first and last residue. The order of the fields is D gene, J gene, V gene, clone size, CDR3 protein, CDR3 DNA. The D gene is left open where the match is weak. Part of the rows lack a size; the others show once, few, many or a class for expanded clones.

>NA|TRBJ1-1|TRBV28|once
CASRNTGMNTEAFF
TGTGCCAGCAGAAATACAGGGATGAACACTGAAGCTTTCTTT
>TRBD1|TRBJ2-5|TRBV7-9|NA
CASSLRDRTETQYF
TGTGCCAGCAGCTTGAGGGACAGGACGGAGACCCAGTACTTC
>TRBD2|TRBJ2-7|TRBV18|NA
CASSPPGLAGGLTYEQYF
TGTGCCAGCTCACCACCGGGACTAGCGGGGGGCCTTACCTACGAGCAGTACTTC
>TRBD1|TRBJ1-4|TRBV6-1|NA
CASSDLGQGGIEKLFF
TGTGCCAGCAGTGATCTGGGACAGGGAGGGATTGAAAAACTGTTTTTT
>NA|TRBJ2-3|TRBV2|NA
CASSERRADTQYF
TGTGCCAGCAGCGAGCGCAGGGCAGATACGCAGTATTTT
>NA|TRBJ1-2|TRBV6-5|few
CASSYSPSGDYGYTF
TGTGCCAGCAGTTACTCCCCGTCAGGTGACTATGGCTACACCTTC
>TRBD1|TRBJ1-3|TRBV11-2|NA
CASSTGGSGNTIYF
TGTGCCAGCAGTACAGGGGGCTCTGGAAACACCATATATTTT
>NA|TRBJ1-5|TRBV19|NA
CASREEESSPQHF
TGTGCCAGTAGGGAAGAGGAGAGCTCGCCCCAGCATTTT
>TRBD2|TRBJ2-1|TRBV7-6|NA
CASSLRGDDNEQFF
TGTGCCAGCAGCTTACGGGGGGACGATAATGAGCAGTTCTTC
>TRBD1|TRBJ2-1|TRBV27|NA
CASNRGPSYNEQFF
TGTGCCAGCAACAGGGGGCCTTCCTACAATGAGCAGTTCTTC
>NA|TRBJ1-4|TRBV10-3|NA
CARGGVGEKLFF
TGTGCCAGGGGCGGGGTCGGTGAAAAACTGTTTTTT
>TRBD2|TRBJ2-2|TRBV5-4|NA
CASSLVASGGPTGELFF
TGTGCCAGCAGCTTGGTCGCTAGCGGGGGACCCACCGGGGAGCTGTTTTTT
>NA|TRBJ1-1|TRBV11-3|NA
CASSRDREGEAFF
TGTGCCAGCAGCCGAGACCGGGAGGGAGAAGCTTTCTTT
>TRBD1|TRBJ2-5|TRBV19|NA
CASSATGGSETQYF
TGTGCCAGTAGTGCGACAGGGGGCTCGGAGACCCAGTACTTC
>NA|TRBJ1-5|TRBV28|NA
CASSLRQGNNQPQHF
TGTGCCAGCAGTTTAAGGCAGGGTAACAATCAGCCCCAGCATTTT
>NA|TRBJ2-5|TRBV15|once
CATSRLEETQYF
TGTGCCACCAGCAGATTAGAGGAGACCCAGTACTTC
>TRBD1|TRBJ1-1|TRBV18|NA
CASSPLTGDTEAFF
TGTGCCAGCTCACCCCTGACAGGGGACACTGAAGCTTTCTTT
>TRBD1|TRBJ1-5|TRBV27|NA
CASRALKGTGVSSNQPQHF
TGTGCCAGCAGGGCCCTAAAGGGGACAGGAGTCTCTAGCAATCAGCCCCAGCATTTT
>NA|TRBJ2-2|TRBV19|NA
CASSLRGSRTGELFF
TGTGCCAGTAGCCTGCGTGGTAGTCGGACCGGGGAGCTGTTTTTT
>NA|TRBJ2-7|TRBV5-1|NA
CASSQNTDYEQYF
TGCGCCAGCAGCCAGAATACAGATTACGAGCAGTACTTC
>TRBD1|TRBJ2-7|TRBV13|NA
CASSSGQGGSYEQYF
TGTGCCAGCAGCTCCGGACAGGGAGGCTCCTACGAGCAGTACTTC
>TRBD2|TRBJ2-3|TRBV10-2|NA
CASRGAGGFTTDTQYF
TGCGCCAGTAGGGGCGCGGGGGGATTTACCACAGATACGCAGTATTTT
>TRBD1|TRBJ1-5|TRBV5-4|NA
CASSTGGASNQPQHF
TGTGCCAGCAGCACAGGGGGCGCGAGCAATCAGCCCCAGCATTTT
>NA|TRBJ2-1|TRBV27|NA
CASSRTGLYNEQFF
TGTGCCAGCAGTCGTACAGGGCTCTACAATGAGCAGTTCTTC
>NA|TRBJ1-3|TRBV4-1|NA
CASSPGVDVYTIYF
TGCGCCAGCAGCCCCGGGGTGGACGTCTACACCATATATTTT